This passage covers 32 T cell receptor beta chains from one sample sequenced in a study of CD8 T cells in ankylosing spondylitis. Whole-study results and caveats: Ankylosing spondylitis blood appeared to carry a characteristic TCR beta motif of eight or nine highly homologous variants.

No cognate antigen is known for these TCRs. TCRdb recomputed calls from the 5' RACE reads with MiXCR, one row per CDR3 protein. Among about 450,000 distinct CDR3 sequences listed, around 26% were seen once. Sequences were obtained from blood, either unsorted or a sorted T cell fraction (not recorded which). The receptors originated from a male donor with ankylosing spondylitis.

This clonotype was counted a few times. V usage is TRBV15 and J usage is TRBJ2-1; 8 bases map to TRBD2. The CDR3 has 18 amino acids. Germline-derived CDR1 and CDR2 are LNHNV and YYDKDF (reference sequence). J was trimmed by 7 bases and V by 0 bases; bases with no gene match: 14. CDR3 DNA: TGTGCCACCAGCAGAGACGGGGCCAGCGGGAGTGGGTGGAATGAGCAGTTCTTC. This codes for CATSRDGASGSGWNEQFF.

This chain connects TRBV20-1 to TRBJ2-3; no firm D call. There are 15 residues in the CDR3. V was cut by 0 bases and J by 0 bases, with 10 bases left in between. Germline values: CDR1 DFQATT, CDR2 SNEGSKA (reference sequence). The CDR3: CSARDRAPSTDTQYF. DNA of the CDR3: TGCAGTGCTAGAGATCGAGCGCCTAGCACAGATACGCAGTATTTT.

J is TRBJ1-1 and V is TRBV14; unclear D gene. CDR3 length: 12 residues. The germline V and J ends were trimmed by 4 bases and 11 bases, with 14 bases remaining between them. Germline assignment: CDR1 SGHDN and CDR2 FVKESK. CDR3 protein: CASSLPLGGAFF. As DNA, the CDR3 is TGTGCCAGCAGCCTTCCTTTAGGCGGGGCTTTCTTT.

This chain connects TRBV7-9 to TRBJ2-1; the D gene is possibly TRBD2 (6 bases). The germline CDR1 and CDR2 sequences are SEHNR and FQNEAQ (reference sequence). V gave up 3 bases and J gave up 7 bases, with 10 bases separating them. The CDR3 loop spans 13 amino acids. The CDR3 bases are TGTGCCAGCAGCTTCCGTAGCGGTAATGAGCAGTTCTTC. Encoded protein: CASSFRSGNEQFF. Supplemented by reference TRBV7-9 and TRBJ2-1, the full variable domain reads DTGVSQNPRHKITKRGQNVTFRCDPISEHNRLYWYRQTLGQGPEFLTYFQNEAQLEKSRLLSDRFSAERPKGSFSTLEIQRTEQGDSAMYLCASSFRSGNEQFFGPGTRLTVL.

This clonotype appeared a few times. This sequence joins TRBV7-8 and TRBJ2-1; 9 positions match TRBD2. Germline CDR1 and CDR2: SGHVS and FQNEAQ. With 5 bases clipped from V and 6 bases from J, the junction kept 8 bases outside the gene matches. CDR3 length: 15 amino acids. CDR3 nucleotide sequence: TGTGCCAGCAGCCCACAGCCGCGGGAGGGCAATGAGCAGTTCTTC. This sequence encodes CASSPQPREGNEQFF.

This clonotype was seen a few times. This rearrangement joins TRBV6-1 to TRBJ2-7, with a tentative D call TRBD1 (6 bases). CDR1 and CDR2 from the germline V gene are MNHNS and SASEGT. With 6 bases removed from V and 0 bases from J, the gap between germline ends came to 12 bases. This CDR3 contains 14 residues. The CDR3 region is CASRSGHLSYEQYF. The CDR3 coding sequence is TGTGCCAGCAGATCGGGACACCTCTCCTACGAGCAGTACTTC.

This clonotype was seen only a few times. The chain carries TRBV5-5 and TRBJ2-2; D uncertain. Germline CDR1 and CDR2: SGHKS and YYEKEE (reference sequence). This CDR3 is built from 13 residues. V was shortened by 3 bases and J by 4 bases, with 7 bases between the two germline ends. The CDR3 loop is CASSSERTGELFF. In DNA, the CDR3 is TGTGCCAGCAGCTCCGAGCGCACCGGGGAGCTGTTTTTT.

This clonotype was observed a handful of times. The rearrangement joins TRBV5-6 to TRBJ1-2, with TRBD1 matching 8 bases. The CDR3 length is 14 residues. With 0 bases clipped from V and 8 bases from J, the junction kept 6 bases outside the gene matches. Germline V CDR1 and CDR2: SGHDT, YYEEEE. Here the CDR3 DNA reads TGTGCCAGCAGCTTGGAGGGGACAGGCAACGGCTACACCTTC. This gives the protein CASSLEGTGNGYTF.

This chain uses TRBV3-1 with TRBJ2-5, with D maybe TRBD2 (5 bases). Trimming removed 6 bases at V and 5 bases at J, with 10 bases between. Germline CDR1 LGHDT, CDR2 YNNKEL (reference sequence). The CDR3 length is 12 residues. This CDR3 is CASSRRRETQYF. DNA of the CDR3: TGTGCCAGCAGTCGGAGGAGGGAGACCCAGTACTTC.

In its sample, this clonotype was seen a few times. This chain joins TRBV29-1 and TRBJ2-7; D not certain. Trimming pared 8 bases from V and 2 bases from J, leaving 13 bases between. CDR1 and CDR2 (germline): SQVTM, ANQGSEA. This CDR3 contains 12 residues. As DNA, the CDR3 is TGCAGCACCTCGAGAGGAACCTACGAGCAGTACGTC. Protein sequence: CSTSRGTYEQYV.

J is TRBJ2-3 and V is TRBV24-1, with D unresolved. Trimming shortened V by 3 bases and J by 2 bases, and 14 bases separated the two germline ends. Germline V gene lookup returns CDR1 KGHDR and CDR2 SFDVKD. The CDR3 extends over 16 amino acids. The CDR3 DNA reads TGTGCCACCAGTGATCCTGGGTCTGGGGACACAGATACGCAGTATTTT. This sequence encodes CATSDPGSGDTDTQYF.

The rearrangement joins TRBV11-2 to TRBJ2-1; 12 bases match TRBD1. With 5 bases clipped from V and 9 bases from J, the junction kept 8 bases outside the gene matches. The CDR3 consists of 15 residues. The germline CDR1 and CDR2 sequences are SGHAT and FQNNGV. CDR3 sequence (DNA): TGTGCCAGCAGCCTAGGGGGACAGGGGGCGGCTGAGCAGTTCTTC. Translated, it gives CASSLGGQGAAEQFF.

This clonotype was counted a few times. This rearrangement joins TRBV5-1 to TRBJ2-7; D is possibly TRBD1 (5 bases). Germline values: CDR1 SGHRS, CDR2 YFSETQ. The CDR3 covers 14 residues. The V end was cut by 3 bases, the J end by 1 base, with 11 bases between. DNA for the CDR3: TGCGCCAGCAGCTGGAAGGACACGTCCTACGAGCAGTACTTC. Residues: CASSWKDTSYEQYF. Full variable domain (outside the CDR3, taken from reference TRBV5-1 and TRBJ2-7): KAGVTQTPRYLIKTRGQQVTLSCSPISGHRSVSWYQQTPGQGLQFLFEYFSETQRNKGNFPGRFSGRQFSNSRSEMNVSTLELGDSALYLCASSWKDTSYEQYFGPGTRLTVT.

The V call is TRBV10-2, the J call TRBJ2-5, with D maybe TRBD2 (6 bases). V lost 1 base and J lost 5, with 17 bases in between. Germline V gene lookup returns CDR1 WSHSY and CDR2 SAAADI. CDR3 size: 16 residues. The DNA for the CDR3 is TGCGCCAGCAGTGAGTGGGCCCAGACTAGTGGTGAGACCCAGTACTTC. Amino acids: CASSEWAQTSGETQYF.

The V call is TRBV20-1, the J call TRBJ1-6, with a possible D match to TRBD1 (6 bases). With 6 bases removed from V and 8 bases from J, the gap between germline ends came to 14 bases. CDR3 length: 13 amino acids. Germline V lookup: CDR1 DFQATT, CDR2 SNEGSKA (reference sequence). CDR3 bases: TGCAGTGCCCCACAGGGAGTTGATTCACCCCTCCACTTT. Amino acid sequence: CSAPQGVDSPLHF.

This chain joins TRBV5-1 and TRBJ2-7; TRBD2 aligns across 11 bases. The V segment lost 5 bases and the J segment 6 bases; nucleotides outside the gene matches: 7. The CDR3 extends over 14 amino acids. CDR1 is SGHRS and CDR2 is YFSETQ in the germline V gene. The CDR3 DNA is TGCGCCAGCAGATCACTAGCGGGAGTTTCCGAGCAGTACTTC. Protein sequence: CASRSLAGVSEQYF. Looking up the rest from reference TRBV5-1 and TRBJ2-7 gives the full variable domain: KAGVTQTPRYLIKTRGQQVTLSCSPISGHRSVSWYQQTPGQGLQFLFEYFSETQRNKGNFPGRFSGRQFSNSRSEMNVSTLELGDSALYLCASRSLAGVSEQYFGPGTRLTVT.

The chain carries TRBV20-1 and TRBJ1-5; a possible D gene is TRBD1 (5 bases). Germline V lookup: CDR1 DFQATT, CDR2 SNEGSKA (reference sequence). Trimming left V 6 bases short and J 7 bases short, with 19 bases between. CDR3 length: 14 amino acids. This CDR3 reads CSAGGGGTWQPQHF. CDR3 nucleotide sequence: TGCAGTGCCGGTGGAGGAGGGACCTGGCAGCCCCAGCATTTT.

V and J are TRBV20-1 and TRBJ1-1; D gene uncertain. The CDR3 has 12 amino acids. CDR1 DFQATT and CDR2 SNEGSKA come from the germline V gene (reference sequence). CDR3 amino acids: CRGYEIDTEAFF. The DNA of the CDR3 is TGCAGGGGCTACGAGATAGACACTGAAGCTTTCTTT.

The chain combines TRBV20-1 with TRBJ2-3, with 12 bases lining up with TRBD2. CDR1 is DFQATT, CDR2 SNEGSKA, per germline (reference sequence). The V gene end was trimmed by 3 bases and the J gene end by 8 bases; junction bases not matched to a gene: 15. The CDR3 sequence is 17 residues long. The CDR3 protein is CSARARLAGGHAGTQYF. CDR3 sequence (DNA): TGCAGTGCTAGGGCCCGCCTAGCGGGAGGGCACGCGGGTACGCAGTATTTT.

On this clonotype: Just one base apart from a much larger clone, this may be a read error. CDR3 sequence: CASSLGTGINEQYF. CDR3 DNA: TGTGCCAGCAGCTTAGGGACAGGGATCAACGAGCAGTACTTC. The V and J genes are TRBV7-9 and TRBJ2-7; 8 bases fit TRBD1. CDR1 and CDR2 from the germline V gene are SEHNR and FQNEAQ (reference sequence). With V trimmed by 1 base and J by 5 bases, 4 bases remained unmatched. This CDR3 spans 14 amino acids.

The genes are TRBV20-1 and TRBJ2-7, with D hard to call. The CDR3 extends over 11 amino acids. V gave up 3 bases and J gave up 2 bases, with 5 bases separating them. Germline CDR1 is DFQATT and CDR2 is SNEGSKA (reference sequence). CDR3 protein: CSASRAYEQYV. The CDR3 region has the DNA TGCAGTGCTAGTAGGGCCTACGAGCAGTACGTC.

Only a few counts were recorded for this clonotype. This chain joins TRBV2 and TRBJ2-5; 14 bases are shared with TRBD2. Trimming at V came to 0 bases and at J to 4 bases, leaving 4 bases not matched to a gene. CDR1 SNHLY and CDR2 FYNNEI come from the germline V gene. The CDR3 is 17 residues long. CDR3 residues: CASSEARGLAGGETQYF. The CDR3 nucleotides read TGTGCCAGCAGTGAAGCCCGAGGACTAGCGGGAGGAGAGACCCAGTACTTC.

This clonotype was observed a few times. V is TRBV5-1 and J is TRBJ1-4, with D uncertain. Germline assignment: CDR1 SGHRS and CDR2 YFSETQ. The CDR3 has 16 amino acids. Trimming cost V 5 bases and J 0 bases, with 14 bases left between them. The DNA of the CDR3 is TGCGCCAGCAGTTTGAACGAGTTTGCAACTAATGAAAAACTGTTTTTT. This translates into CASSLNEFATNEKLFF.

The V and J genes are TRBV7-8 and TRBJ2-3; D uncertain. V was cut by 4 bases and J by 5 bases, with 10 bases left in between. CDR3 size: 13 residues. The V gene's germline CDR1 is SGHVS and CDR2 FQNEAQ. CDR3 nucleotides: TGTGCCAGCAGCTCCTGGGGAATAGATACGCAGTATTTT. It specifies CASSSWGIDTQYF.

The chain links TRBV4-1 to TRBJ2-3, with 9 bases matching TRBD2. CDR1 and CDR2 from the germline V gene are MGHRA and YSYEKL. The CDR3 length is 17 residues. With V trimmed by 0 bases and J by 2 bases, 6 bases remained unmatched. The CDR3, as DNA: TGCGCCAGCAGCCAAGATGTCGCGGGAGGGCCCACAGATACGCAGTATTTT. This translates into CASSQDVAGGPTDTQYF.

This clonotype has a handful of counts. This chain connects TRBV20-1 to TRBJ2-2; 7 bases line up with TRBD2. V was pared by 2 bases and J by 2 bases, with 5 bases of the junction left unmatched. The CDR3 contains 15 residues. Germline lookup yields CDR1 DFQATT and CDR2 SNEGSKA (reference sequence). The CDR3 sequence is CSARKAGRNTGELFF. CDR3 sequence (DNA): TGCAGTGCTAGAAAAGCGGGACGAAACACCGGGGAGCTGTTTTTT.

The chain uses TRBV18 and TRBJ2-1, with D perhaps TRBD2 (6 bases). The CDR3 covers 16 residues. The germline V gene has CDR1 KGHSH and CDR2 LQKENI. Trimming cost V 0 bases and J 6 bases, with 15 bases left between them. Written as DNA, the CDR3 is TGTGCCAGCTCACCACCCACCGGGACTGTTGTCAATGAGCAGTTCTTC. Protein sequence: CASSPPTGTVVNEQFF. The full variable domain, completed using reference TRBV18 and TRBJ2-1, is NAGVMQNPRHLVRRRGQEARLRCSPMKGHSHVYWYRQLPEEGLKFMVYLQKENIIDESGMPKERFSAEFPKEGPSILRIQQVVRGDSAAYFCASSPPTGTVVNEQFFGPGTRLTVL.

This clonotype has only a few counts. This chain uses TRBV29-1 with TRBJ2-3; 11 positions match TRBD1. Germline-derived CDR1 and CDR2 are SQVTM and ANQGSEA. The CDR3 covers 14 residues. J was trimmed by 7 bases and V by 5 bases; bases with no gene match: 8. CDR3 region: CSVRPGQGVYTQYF. CDR3 sequence (DNA): TGCAGCGTTCGACCGGGACAGGGGGTCTATACGCAGTATTTT.

The chain is built from TRBV4-1 and TRBJ2-1; 7 bases are a match to TRBD2. This CDR3 is 15 amino acids long. The ends lost 2 bases at V and 7 bases at J; junction bases unmatched: 8. Germline V lookup: CDR1 MGHRA, CDR2 YSYEKL. The CDR3 sequence is CASSQLGLKKNEQFF. CDR3 coding DNA: TGCGCCAGCAGCCAATTGGGACTAAAGAAGAATGAGCAGTTCTTC.

This clonotype was recorded a few times. V is TRBV29-1 and J is TRBJ1-1; D may be TRBD1 (6 bases). The V gene lost 3 bases and the J gene lost 3 bases, with 8 bases spanning the gap. CDR3 size: 12 residues. Per the germline V gene, CDR1 is SQVTM and CDR2 is ANQGSEA. CDR3: CSVENRDTEAFF. In nucleotides, the CDR3 is TGCAGCGTTGAGAACAGGGACACTGAAGCTTTCTTT.

The genes are TRBV20-1 and TRBJ2-7, with 7 bases matching TRBD1. J was trimmed by 5 bases and V by 0 bases; bases with no gene match: 4. There are 13 residues in the CDR3. Germline loops: CDR1 DFQATT, CDR2 SNEGSKA (reference sequence). CDR3 DNA sequence: TGCAGTGCTAGAGATGGAGACAGGGACGAGCAGTACGTC. Its protein is CSARDGDRDEQYV.

The J gene is TRBJ2-1, the V gene TRBV12-3 or TRBV12-4; 8 bases are shared with TRBD2. CDR3 length equals 14 residues. J gave up 2 bases and V 7 bases, and 4 bases lay outside the gene matches. DNA for the CDR3: TGTGCCAGCACGAAAGCGGGAGCCTACAATGAGCAGTTCTTC. It yields the protein CASTKAGAYNEQFF.